This entry is about one TCR beta chain. Its antigen is as yet unknown. The assay was immunoSEQ multiplex PCR, and TCRdb's table has in-frame clones only and misses some. The repertoire holds tens of thousands of clones, roughly nine tenths seen once, with more than 0.3% in the top ten. The data were obtained in a study of OX40 agonist ivuxolimab in advanced cancers. For the study at large: Hepatocellular carcinoma, melanoma, renal cell or head and neck cancer affected the dose-escalation patients. Study results and caveats: Expanded peripheral T cell antigen specificity was not determined. More expanded clones were seen, on average, in CD8+ T cells than in CD4+.

With 4 bases removed from V and 0 bases from J, the gap between germline ends came to 8 bases. Germline V gives CDR1 SGHRS, CDR2 YFSETQ. This CDR3 contains 14 residues. The clonotype originates from an adult with an advanced solid tumor such as melanoma, head and neck, liver or kidney cancer. The chain employs TRBV5-1 and TRBJ1-3; D gene uncertain. The sequencing here drew on CD4+ or CD8+ T cells sorted from blood, taken in a trial of the OX40 agonist ivuxolimab. CDR3 protein: CASSTESSGNTIYF. CDR3 bases: TGCGCCAGCAGCACGGAGAGCTCTGGAAACACCATATATTTT. Full variable domain (remainder filled in from reference TRBV5-1 and TRBJ1-3): KAGVTQTPRYLIKTRGQQVTLSCSPISGHRSVSWYQQTPGQGLQFLFEYFSETQRNKGNFPGRFSGRQFSNSRSEMNVSTLELGDSALYLCASSTESSGNTIYFGEGSWLTVV.